This T cell receptor (beta chain) was found in a study of blood T cell repertoires in COVID-19. Across the study: Collection of acute and convalescent COVID-19 samples took place in the United States, Italy and Spain. Nucleic acid was either cDNA or gDNA, and it came from T cells, B-cell-depleted T cells, or PBMCs.

V was shortened by 6 bases and J by 5 bases, with 6 bases between the two germline ends. The CDR3 spans 11 residues. Germline assignment: CDR1 SNHLY and CDR2 FYNNEI. Original data processing: From reference gene primer amplification, estimates of nucleated cell counts were derived. Method: immunoSEQ multiplex PCR; TCRdb's copy keeps in-frame clones and lacks some. The DNA was the basis for D and trimming; V, J and clone size are from that table. The sample has about 300,000 clones; roughly 90% are singletons. Seattle patients were enrolled while actively infected and followed longitudinally. The sample was peripheral blood. The V gene is TRBV2, the J gene TRBJ2-3, with D possibly being TRBD1 (5 bases). The clonotype was recovered from a woman between 25 and 40 years old with COVID-19, enrolled during active disease. CDR3 sequence reads: CASRGEDTQYF. The CDR3 nucleotides are TGTGCCAGCAGAGGGGAAGATACGCAGTATTTT. Filled out from reference TRBV2 and TRBJ2-3, the complete variable domain reads EPEVTQTPSHQVTQMGQEVILRCVPISNHLYFYWYRQILGQKVEFLVSFYNNEISEKSEIFDDQFSVERPDGSNFTLKIRSTKLEDSAMYFCASRGEDTQYFGPGTRLTVL.